This T cell receptor (beta chain) was sequenced during a study of Ad26.COV2.S vaccination and SARS-CoV-2 variants (dated by TCRdb to the early 2020s). For the wider study: Vaccine-arm donors were drawn from COV1001, a multicentre, randomized, double-blind, placebo-controlled phase I-IIa trial of Ad26.COV2.S in healthy adults. Throughout the experiments and outcome assessment, investigators stayed blinded to trial group allocation. Ad26.COV2.S was administered intramuscularly at 5 x 10^10 or 1 x 10^11 viral particles, either as a single shot or as two shots given 56 days apart. Trial participants were randomized into five groups of five, in which low-dose or high-dose Ad26.COV2.S was given once or twice, or placebo was given on both occasions. A total of 32 samples were included in the TCR-sequenced set, comprising roughly 19 Ad26.COV2.S vaccine recipients, 5 placebo recipients and 8 SARS-CoV-2 convalescent individuals. The specificity and breadth of SARS-CoV-2-reactive T cell receptors after Ad26.COV2.S vaccination were assessed by TCRbeta repertoire sequencing.

Here V drops 4 bases and J drops 0 bases, and the junction holds 6 bases not matched to any gene. The germline V gene (reference sequence) sets CDR1 to PRHDT and CDR2 to FYEKMQ. The CDR3 contains 18 residues, cysteine and phenylalanine counted. Only CDR3 DNA remains: 54 bases, in frame from the first base. About this clone: Its binding antigen is unknown. No much larger clone is present one base from it, and per-base qualities are unavailable.

Beyond this particular receptor, the publication reports: The study was not powered for comparison of responses between vaccine doses or regimens. After vaccination, substantial breadth of spike-specific CD8+ and CD4+ T cell responses was reported. Spike-specific TCR breadth was higher in Ad26.COV2.S recipients than in placebo recipients (P = 0.0014). Vaccine and placebo recipients had comparable non-spike TCR breadth, which fits with the vaccine containing only spike. It was noted by the authors that total T cell responses may have been underestimated by the TCR breadth and depth analyses.

The label giving this sample's treatment or condition can be read as: 15 to 20 received Ad26.COV2.S at low or high dose, single or two shots; 5 received placebo; per-sample allocation not given. Repertoires of vaccine and placebo recipients were sequenced from samples taken on day 63 after the first injection. Between 29 July and 7 August 2020, Cohort 1b enrolled fewer than 30 adults aged 18-55 years at one site in Boston, USA. As a vaccine, Ad26.COV2.S was a replication-incompetent adenovirus type 26 vector that expressed a prefusion-stabilized SARS-CoV-2 spike protein derived from the original Wuhan strain. The immunoSEQ Assay was the method used to sequence TCRbeta CDR3 regions. After extraction, genomic DNA underwent amplification by bias-controlled multiplex PCR, followed by high-throughput sequencing. As for the authors' bioinformatics: Collapsing and filtering of sequences were performed to quantify the absolute abundance of each unique TCRbeta CDR3 region. T cell fraction was estimated by normalizing TCRbeta template counts to usable DNA, with usable DNA measured through amplification of reference genes found in all nucleated cells. Repertoire TCRs were annotated as SARS-CoV-2-specific by exact matching of V gene, CDR3 amino acid sequence and J gene to a known reactive TCR set. MIRA supplied the reference SARS-CoV-2 TCR set, which was filtered for enrichment in COVID-19-positive ImmuneCODE repertoires so that public or cross-reactive TCRs were removed. Based on the MIRA antigens, annotated TCRs were further analysed at the level of specific ORF or position within ORF. Breadth was defined as annotated unique rearrangements over total unique productive rearrangements; depth was the summed frequency of those rearrangements. Two-sided Wilcoxon rank-sum tests were used to compare TCR breadth between groups. The table comes from immuneACCESS by way of TCRdb, which keeps in-frame sequences with V and J called. Part of the clones is missing from these tables; in studies checked, under half for an unresolved V gene and the rest for unknown reasons. V and J calls and clone size are given by that table; D and trimming were obtained from the DNA. This sample lists roughly 320,000 clones; 80% to 90% were detected once. The ten largest clones take up about 3% of the sample.

The receptor was isolated from a person aged 18-65 years who received the Ad26.COV2.S COVID-19 vaccine or a placebo. Source: peripheral blood, taken in a trial of Ad26.COV2.S vaccine versus placebo. This receptor chain uses TRBV13 and TRBJ2-3, with 14 junctional bases fitting TRBD2. The CDR3 amino acid sequence is: CASSSGLAGGTSTDTQYF. The nucleotides are TGTGCCAGCAGCTCCGGACTAGCGGGGGGAACAAGCACAGATACGCAGTATTTT. The entire variable domain, with the stretches around the CDR3 drawn from the reference TRBV13 and TRBJ2-3 proteins, is AAGVIQSPRHLIKEKRETATLKCYPIPRHDTVYWYQQGPGQDPQFLISFYEKMQSDKGSIPDRFSAQQFSDYHSELNMSSLELGDSALYFCASSSGLAGGTSTDTQYFGPGTRLTVL.